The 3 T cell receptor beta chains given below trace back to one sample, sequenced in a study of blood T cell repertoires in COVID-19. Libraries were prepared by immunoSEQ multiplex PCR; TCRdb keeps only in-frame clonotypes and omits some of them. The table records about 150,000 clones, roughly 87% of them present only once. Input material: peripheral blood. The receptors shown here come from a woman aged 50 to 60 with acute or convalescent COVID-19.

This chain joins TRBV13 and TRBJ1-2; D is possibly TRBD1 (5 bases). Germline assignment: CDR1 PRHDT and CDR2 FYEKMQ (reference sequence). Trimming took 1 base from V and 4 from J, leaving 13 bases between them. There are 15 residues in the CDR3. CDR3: CASSLVGQGLYGYTF. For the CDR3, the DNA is TGTGCCAGCAGCTTAGTTGGCCAGGGCCTCTATGGCTACACCTTC.

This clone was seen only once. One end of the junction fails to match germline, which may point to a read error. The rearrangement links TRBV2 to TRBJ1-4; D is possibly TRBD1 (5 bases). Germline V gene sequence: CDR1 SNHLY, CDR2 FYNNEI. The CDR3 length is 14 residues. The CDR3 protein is CASCDVGGNEKLFF. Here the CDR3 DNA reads TGTGCCAGCTGTGACGTCGGGGGTAATGAAAAACTGTTTTTT.

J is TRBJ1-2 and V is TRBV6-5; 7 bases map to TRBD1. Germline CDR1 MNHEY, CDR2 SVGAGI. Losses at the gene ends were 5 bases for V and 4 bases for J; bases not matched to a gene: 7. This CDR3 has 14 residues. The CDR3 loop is CASSPRTGRYGYTF. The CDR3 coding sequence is TGTGCCAGCAGTCCGAGGACAGGCCGCTATGGCTACACCTTC.